This T cell receptor beta chain was identified during a study of coeliac disease (dated 2022 in TCRdb). About the investigation overall: Each coeliac patient was placed into one of three groups: newly diagnosed active disease, refractory coeliac disease type I, or disease controlled by a gluten-free diet. Because high-resolution HLA typing was not available, biased TRBV7-2 usage was examined as a proof of principle. Small intestinal lymphocyte fractions from coeliac and non-coeliac patients were analysed in the study using next-generation sequencing of rearranged TRB and TRG CDR3 regions. The study was aimed at characterising TR repertoires of small intestinal T cells in active, refractory type I and gluten-free-diet-treated coeliac disease. A total of 30 or so patients were included in the full study, of whom around 22 had serologically confirmed coeliac disease and 8 were controls with non-small intestinal disorders. TRB sequencing was successfully performed on samples from under 35 subjects, among which about two dozen paired bulk unsorted intraepithelial and lamina propria cell samples were included. The study at large found these results: Compared with controls, active coeliac intraepithelial and lamina propria samples had TRB and TRG repertoires of lower clonality, which suggests that diverse T cells were recruited. The authors considered the approach unsuitable for unbiased detection of gliadin-specific T cells, which are scarce and rarely shared between patients. TRB repertoires were mostly private, with most amino acid sequences found in only one sample, and V-gene usage showed no significant difference between disease groups. High-purity fractions were not obtained when intraepithelial cells were separated from lamina propria cells, so cross-contamination between compartments was possible.

By sample share, this clone is large (0.1 to 1%). Its antigen is not yet known. Nothing much larger sits one base from this clone, and base qualities are not available. Cells were frozen in aliquots of approximately 500,000 in DMSO/FBS in liquid nitrogen, and a single aliquot from each fraction was used for sequencing. Every one of the 30 study patients had an endoscopy and a small intestinal biopsy. To release intraepithelial cells, biopsies were stirred for one hour at 37 degrees C in RPMI with EGTA, MgCl2 and 1% FBS. The Qiagen DNeasy blood extraction kit was used to extract genomic DNA from the frozen unsorted cell fractions. Here V drops 8 bases and J drops 7 bases, and the junction holds 9 bases not matched to any gene. Its CDR3 holds 13 amino acids, cysteine through phenylalanine. Of all the DNA, just the CDR3 is kept, 39 bases in frame from base 1. From the germline V gene, CDR1 is SNHLY and CDR2 is FYNNEI.

The library was produced with the immunoSEQ multiplex PCR assay. The TR loci were subjected to amplification by multiplexed PCR, for which V gene segments served as targets of the forward primers and J gene segments as targets of the reverse primers. Amplified CDR3 regions were sequenced on the Illumina HiSeq System. The original pipeline was this. Closely related reads were merged by a nearest-neighbour algorithm to remove PCR and sequencing errors and to collapse the data into unique sequences. Repertoires were summarised by clonality and by T cell density, defined as TR molecules per amount of genomic DNA input. Public TRs were defined as CDR3 amino acid sequences in at least 80% of unsorted samples, then tested for differential abundance between coeliac and control samples. Kruskal-Wallis tests followed by Dunn post-tests were used to test for differences in clonality and density between disease groups. TCRdb carries this immuneACCESS record with in-frame sequences only. Its versions omit some clonotypes, under half of them owing to an unresolved V gene in the studies checked, with the rest unexplained. Clone size and the V and J calls come from that table; the DNA yielded D and trimming. This sample gives some 3,200 clones in total; about 64% of them show up just once. Roughly 38% of the sample is held by the ten biggest clonotypes.

The receptor chain draws on TRBV2 and TRBJ1-2; 8 bases in between match TRBD1. Specimen: intraepithelial lymphocytes from the gut. This specimen's cell subset or site label, interpreted: intraepithelial cell (IEC) fraction of small intestinal biopsy. The sequence was obtained from a woman aged 40 to 50. The DNA reads TGTGCCAGCGGGGGACAGGTAGACCTTGGCTACACCTTC. Its translation reads: CASGGQVDLGYTF.